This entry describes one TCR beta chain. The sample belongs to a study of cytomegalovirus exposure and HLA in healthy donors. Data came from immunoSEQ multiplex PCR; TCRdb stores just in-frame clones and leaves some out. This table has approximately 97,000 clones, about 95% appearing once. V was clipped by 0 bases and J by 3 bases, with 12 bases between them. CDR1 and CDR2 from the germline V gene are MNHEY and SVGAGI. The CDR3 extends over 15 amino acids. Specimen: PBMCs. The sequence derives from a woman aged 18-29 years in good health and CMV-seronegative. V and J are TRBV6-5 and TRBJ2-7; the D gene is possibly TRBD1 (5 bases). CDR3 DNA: TGTGCCAGCAGTTACTCGCCACAGGAGTTCTACGAGCAGTACTTC. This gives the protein CASSYSPQEFYEQYF.